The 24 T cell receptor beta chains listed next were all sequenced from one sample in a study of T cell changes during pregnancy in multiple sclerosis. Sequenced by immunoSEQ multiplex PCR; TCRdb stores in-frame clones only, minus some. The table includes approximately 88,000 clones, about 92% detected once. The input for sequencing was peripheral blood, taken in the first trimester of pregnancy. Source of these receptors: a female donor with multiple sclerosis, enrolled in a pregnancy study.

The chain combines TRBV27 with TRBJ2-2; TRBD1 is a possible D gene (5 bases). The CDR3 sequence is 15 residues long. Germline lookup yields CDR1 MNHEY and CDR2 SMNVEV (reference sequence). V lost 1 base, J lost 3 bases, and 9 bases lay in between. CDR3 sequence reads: CASSLLGLDTGELFF. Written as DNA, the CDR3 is TGTGCCAGCAGTTTATTGGGGCTGGACACCGGGGAGCTGTTTTTT.

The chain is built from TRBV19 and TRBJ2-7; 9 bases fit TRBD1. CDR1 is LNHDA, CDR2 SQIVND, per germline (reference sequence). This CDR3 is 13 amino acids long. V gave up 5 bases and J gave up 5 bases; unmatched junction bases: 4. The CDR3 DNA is TGTGCCAGTAGTGCTGGGACAGGGAACGAGCAGTACTTC. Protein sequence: CASSAGTGNEQYF.

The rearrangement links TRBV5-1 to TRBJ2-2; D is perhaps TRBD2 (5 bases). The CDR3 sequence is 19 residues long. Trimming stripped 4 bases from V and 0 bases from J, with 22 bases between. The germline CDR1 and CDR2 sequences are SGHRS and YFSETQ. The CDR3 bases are TGCGCCAGCAGCCCCGTGGGAAAGGGAGCTGTTTCGAACACCGGGGAGCTGTTTTTT. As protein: CASSPVGKGAVSNTGELFF. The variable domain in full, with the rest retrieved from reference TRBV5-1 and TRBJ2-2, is KAGVTQTPRYLIKTRGQQVTLSCSPISGHRSVSWYQQTPGQGLQFLFEYFSETQRNKGNFPGRFSGRQFSNSRSEMNVSTLELGDSALYLCASSPVGKGAVSNTGELFFGEGSRLTVL.

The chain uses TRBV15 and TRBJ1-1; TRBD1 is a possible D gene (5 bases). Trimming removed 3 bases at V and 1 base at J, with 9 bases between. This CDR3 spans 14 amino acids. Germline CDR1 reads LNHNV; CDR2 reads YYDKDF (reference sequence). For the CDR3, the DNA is TGTGCCACCAGCAGGCAGGGTTGGAACACTGAAGCTTTCTTT. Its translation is CATSRQGWNTEAFF. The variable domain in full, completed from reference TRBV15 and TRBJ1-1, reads DAMVIQNPRYQVTQFGKPVTLSCSQTLNHNVMYWYQQKSSQAPKLLFHYYDKDFNNEADTPDNFQSRRPNTSFCFLDIRSPGLGDTAMYLCATSRQGWNTEAFFGQGTRLTVV.

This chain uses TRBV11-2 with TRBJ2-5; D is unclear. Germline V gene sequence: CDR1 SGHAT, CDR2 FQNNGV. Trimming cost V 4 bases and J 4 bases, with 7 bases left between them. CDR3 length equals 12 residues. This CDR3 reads CASSSRGETQYF. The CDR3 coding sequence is TGTGCCAGCAGCTCAAGAGGAGAGACCCAGTACTTC.

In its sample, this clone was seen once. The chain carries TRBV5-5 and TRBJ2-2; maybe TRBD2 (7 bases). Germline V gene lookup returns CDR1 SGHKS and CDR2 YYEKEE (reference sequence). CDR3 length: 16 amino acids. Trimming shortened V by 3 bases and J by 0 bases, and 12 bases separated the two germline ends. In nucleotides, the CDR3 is TGTGCCAGCAGCTCAAGGGGGGGCGCGAACACCGGGGAGCTGTTTTTT. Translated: CASSSRGGANTGELFF.

The CDR3 nucleotides read TGTGCCATCAGACGGGACACTAACTCCTACGAGCAGTACTTC. It is translated as CAIRRDTNSYEQYF. The rearrangement joins TRBV10-3 to TRBJ2-7, with D perhaps TRBD1 (6 bases). Trimming pared 6 bases from V and 0 bases from J, leaving 12 bases between. The CDR3 is 14 amino acids. CDR1 is ENHRY, CDR2 SYGVKD, per germline.

DNA of the CDR3: TGTGCCAGCAGCTCAGCAGGTCTGGGAGAGACCCAGTACTTC. As protein: CASSSAGLGETQYF. J is TRBJ2-5 and V is TRBV5-8, with D uncertain. This CDR3 has 14 amino acids. V was cut by 3 bases and J by 4 bases, with 13 bases left in between. The germline gives CDR1 SGHTS, CDR2 YDEGEE.

CDR3 DNA: TGTGCCAGCAGCTCAGGGTTGACTCAGCCCCAGCATTTT. It specifies CASSSGLTQPQHF. The chain employs TRBV27 and TRBJ1-5; TRBD1 might be the D (5 bases). The CDR3 spans 13 residues. The germline V and J ends were trimmed by 6 bases and 6 bases, with 12 bases remaining between them. Germline loops: CDR1 MNHEY, CDR2 SMNVEV (reference sequence).

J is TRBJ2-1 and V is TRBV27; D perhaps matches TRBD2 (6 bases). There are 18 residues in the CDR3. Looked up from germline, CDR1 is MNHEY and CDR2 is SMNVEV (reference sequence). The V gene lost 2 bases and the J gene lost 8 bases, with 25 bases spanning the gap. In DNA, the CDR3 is TGTGCCAGCAGTTTAAGTCTAGTGGGAAGTAGACTAGTCGATGAGCAGTTCTTC. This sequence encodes CASSLSLVGSRLVDEQFF.

This CDR3 is CASSLSQGAADTQYF. The CDR3 DNA follows: TGTGCCAGCAGCTTAAGCCAGGGGGCCGCAGATACGCAGTATTTT. The V gene is TRBV7-9, the J gene TRBJ2-3; TRBD1 matches at 8 bases. Germline CDR1 and CDR2: SEHNR and FQNEAQ (reference sequence). J lost 4 bases, V lost 2 bases, and 5 bases had no gene match. The CDR3 runs 15 residues.

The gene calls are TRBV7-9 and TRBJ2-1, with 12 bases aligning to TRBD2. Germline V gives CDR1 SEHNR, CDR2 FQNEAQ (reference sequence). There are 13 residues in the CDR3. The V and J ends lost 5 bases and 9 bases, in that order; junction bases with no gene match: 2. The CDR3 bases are TGTGCCAGCAGCGCTAGCGGGAGGGTTGAGCAGTTCTTC. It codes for CASSASGRVEQFF.

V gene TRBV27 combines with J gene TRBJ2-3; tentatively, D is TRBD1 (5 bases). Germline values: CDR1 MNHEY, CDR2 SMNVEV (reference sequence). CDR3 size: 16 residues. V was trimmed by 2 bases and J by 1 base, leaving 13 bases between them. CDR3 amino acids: CASSLRAGLGTDTQYF. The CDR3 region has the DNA TGTGCCAGCAGTTTAAGGGCAGGGTTGGGCACAGATACGCAGTATTTT.

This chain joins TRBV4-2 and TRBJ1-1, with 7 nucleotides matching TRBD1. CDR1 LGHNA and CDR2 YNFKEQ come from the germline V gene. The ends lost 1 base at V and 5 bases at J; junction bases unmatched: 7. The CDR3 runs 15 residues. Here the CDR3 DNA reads TGTGCCAGCAGCCAAGCAGACAGGGTACCGACTGAAGCTTTCTTT. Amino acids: CASSQADRVPTEAFF.

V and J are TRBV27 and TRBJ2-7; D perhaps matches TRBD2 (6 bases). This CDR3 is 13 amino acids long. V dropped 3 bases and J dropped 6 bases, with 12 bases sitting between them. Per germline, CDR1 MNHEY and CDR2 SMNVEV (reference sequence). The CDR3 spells CASSLFLGGEQYF. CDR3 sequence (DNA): TGTGCCAGCAGTTTGTTCCTCGGGGGCGAGCAGTACTTC.

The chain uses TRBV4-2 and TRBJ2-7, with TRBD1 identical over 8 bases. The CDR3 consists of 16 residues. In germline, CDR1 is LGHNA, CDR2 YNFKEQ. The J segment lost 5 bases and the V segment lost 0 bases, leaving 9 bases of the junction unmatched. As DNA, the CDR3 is TGTGCCAGCAGCCAAGAGGACGGGACAGGTGGGGACGAGCAGTACTTC. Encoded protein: CASSQEDGTGGDEQYF.

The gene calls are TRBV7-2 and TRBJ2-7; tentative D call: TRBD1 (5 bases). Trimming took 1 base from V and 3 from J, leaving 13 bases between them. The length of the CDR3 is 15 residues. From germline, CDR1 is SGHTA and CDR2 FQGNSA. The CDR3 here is CASSLVWTNNYEQYF. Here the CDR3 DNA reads TGTGCCAGCAGCTTAGTGTGGACAAATAACTACGAGCAGTACTTC.

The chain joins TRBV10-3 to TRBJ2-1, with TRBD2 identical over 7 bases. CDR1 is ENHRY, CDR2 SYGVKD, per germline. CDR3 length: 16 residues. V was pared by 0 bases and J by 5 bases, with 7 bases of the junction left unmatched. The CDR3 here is CAISESAGLGDNEQFF. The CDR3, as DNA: TGTGCCATCAGTGAGTCTGCCGGACTAGGGGACAATGAGCAGTTCTTC.

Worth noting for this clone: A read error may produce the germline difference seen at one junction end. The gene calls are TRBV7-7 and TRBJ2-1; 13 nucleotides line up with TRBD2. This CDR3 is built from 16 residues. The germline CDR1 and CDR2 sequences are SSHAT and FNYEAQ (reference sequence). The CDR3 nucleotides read TGTGCTAGCAGTCTGGGACTAGCGGGATCATACAATGAGCAGTTCTTC. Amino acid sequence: CASSLGLAGSYNEQFF.

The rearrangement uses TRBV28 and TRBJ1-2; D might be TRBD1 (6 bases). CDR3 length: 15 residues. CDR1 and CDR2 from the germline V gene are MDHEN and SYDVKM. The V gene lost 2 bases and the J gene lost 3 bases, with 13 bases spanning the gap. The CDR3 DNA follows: TGTGCCAGCAGTTTAGGGAGCGGGACACACTATGGCTACACCTTC. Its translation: CASSLGSGTHYGYTF.

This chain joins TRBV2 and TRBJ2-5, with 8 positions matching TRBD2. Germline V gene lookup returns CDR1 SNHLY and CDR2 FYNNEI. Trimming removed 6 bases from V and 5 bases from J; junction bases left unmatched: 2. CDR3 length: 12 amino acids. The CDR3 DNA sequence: TGTGCCAGCAGGACGGGGGGGGAGACCCAGTACTTC. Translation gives CASRTGGETQYF.

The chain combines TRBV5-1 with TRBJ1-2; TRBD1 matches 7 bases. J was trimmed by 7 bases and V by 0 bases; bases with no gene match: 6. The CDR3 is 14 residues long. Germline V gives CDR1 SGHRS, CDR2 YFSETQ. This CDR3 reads CASSLDRGYSGYTF. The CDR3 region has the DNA TGCGCCAGCAGCTTGGACAGGGGATACAGTGGCTACACCTTC.

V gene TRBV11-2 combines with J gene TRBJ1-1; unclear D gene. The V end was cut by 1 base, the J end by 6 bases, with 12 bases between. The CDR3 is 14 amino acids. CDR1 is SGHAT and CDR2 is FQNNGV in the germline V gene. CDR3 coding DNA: TGTGCCAGCAGCTTAGTACAGAAAATATCTGAAGCTTTCTTT. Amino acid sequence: CASSLVQKISEAFF.

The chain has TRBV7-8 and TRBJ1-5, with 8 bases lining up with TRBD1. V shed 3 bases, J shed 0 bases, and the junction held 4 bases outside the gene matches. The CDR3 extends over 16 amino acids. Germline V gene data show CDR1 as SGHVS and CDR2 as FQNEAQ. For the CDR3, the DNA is TGTGCCAGCAGCTTCGGACAGGGCAATAGCAATCAGCCCCAGCATTTT. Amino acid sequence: CASSFGQGNSNQPQHF.